This record covers a single TCR beta chain. The sample is drawn from a study of Graves' ophthalmopathy and Graves' hyperthyroidism. The CDR3 sequence is 13 residues long. Trimming shortened V by 4 bases and J by 9 bases, and 15 bases separated the two germline ends. Germline-derived CDR1 and CDR2 are MNHEY and SVGEGT. Amplified TCR beta CDR3 regions were obtained using RNA transcripts as template. Investigators did first-round RT-PCR with HTBI primers, then second-round multiplex PCR. TCRdb itself ran the multiplex PCR reads through MiXCR, one entry per CDR3 protein. The sample has about 210,000 distinct CDR3 sequences; under 30% are singletons.

The V call is TRBV6-2 or TRBV6-3, the J call TRBJ1-1; D perhaps matches TRBD1 (5 bases). Sequenced material: peripheral blood. This TCR was recovered from a man in his fifties with Graves' ophthalmopathy. For the CDR3, the DNA is TGTGCCAGCAGTTCCCGAGTAGGACACCAAGCTTTCTTT. This sequence encodes CASSSRVGHQAFF.